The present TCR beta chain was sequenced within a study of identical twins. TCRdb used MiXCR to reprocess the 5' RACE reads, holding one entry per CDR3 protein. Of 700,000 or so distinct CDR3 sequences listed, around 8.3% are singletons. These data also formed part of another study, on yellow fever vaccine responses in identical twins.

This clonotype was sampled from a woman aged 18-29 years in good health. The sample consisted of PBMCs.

The CDR3 region is CAWETGATQYF. CDR3 coding DNA: TGTGCCTGGGAAACAGGGGCTACGCAGTATTTT. The chain employs TRBV30 and TRBJ2-3, with TRBD1 matching over 7 bases. The V segment lost 5 bases and the J segment 8 bases; nucleotides outside the gene matches: 4. CDR1 is GTSNPN, CDR2 SVGIG, per germline (reference sequence). The CDR3 runs to 11 residues.